These 11 T cell receptor beta chains were sequenced from one sample in a study of blood T cell repertoires in COVID-19. The table came from immunoSEQ multiplex PCR; TCRdb's copy has only in-frame clones and leaves some out. The data show about 42,000 clones, around nine tenths seen once. The sample was peripheral blood. These receptors were collected from a human donor in a cohort sampled during active COVID-19.

The gene calls are TRBV2 and TRBJ2-6; D call uncertain. The CDR3 covers 15 residues. The ends were cut back, 2 bases at V and 4 bases at J, with 9 bases in the middle. In germline, CDR1 is SNHLY, CDR2 FYNNEI. CDR3 residues: CASSEIFPGANVLTF. In DNA, the CDR3 is TGTGCCAGCAGTGAAATCTTTCCCGGGGCCAACGTCCTGACTTTC.

The chain combines TRBV4-2 with TRBJ1-1; D is uncertain. Germline V gene data show CDR1 as LGHNA and CDR2 as YNFKEQ. This CDR3 region has 16 residues. Trimming took 0 bases from V and 0 from J, leaving 11 bases between them. CDR3 residues: CASSQEGPVMNTEAFF. CDR3 DNA sequence: TGTGCCAGCAGCCAAGAGGGCCCCGTGATGAACACTGAAGCTTTCTTT.

The chain has TRBV6-1 and TRBJ2-5, with 9 bases that match TRBD2. There are 16 residues in the CDR3. J gave up 1 base and V 2 bases, and 5 bases lay outside the gene matches. The germline gives CDR1 MNHNS, CDR2 SASEGT. The CDR3 nucleotides are TGTGCCAGCAGTGAACTTTGGCGGGGGGGCCAAGAGACCCAGTACTTC. Amino acid sequence: CASSELWRGGQETQYF.

This clone was detected only a few times. J is TRBJ1-3 and V is TRBV18; D unclear. CDR3 length: 16 amino acids. V lost 2 bases to trimming and J lost 0 bases, with 11 bases between them. Germline CDR1 is KGHSH and CDR2 is LQKENI. The CDR3 is CASSPNITVSGNTIYF. The CDR3 DNA follows: TGTGCCAGCTCACCAAACATTACAGTCTCTGGAAACACCATATATTTT.

J is TRBJ1-1 and V is TRBV18; 8 positions match TRBD1. The CDR3 spans 14 residues. The trim removed 3 bases at V and 5 bases at J, leaving 5 bases unmatched. Germline CDR1 is KGHSH and CDR2 is LQKENI. The CDR3 loop reads CASSPTGGGTEAFF. The CDR3 DNA reads TGTGCCAGCTCACCTACAGGGGGGGGGACTGAAGCTTTCTTT.

This rearrangement joins TRBV21-1 to TRBJ2-7; the DNA was not used to check the table's D call, TRBD1. TRBV21-1 constitutes a pseudogene. This CDR3 contains 14 residues. In DNA form, the CDR3 reads TGTGCCAGCAGCTTCCGACAGGGGAGGGTCGAGCAGTACTTC. Its translation is CASSFRQGRVEQYF.

This chain uses TRBV14 with TRBJ2-1, with TRBD2 matching 9 bases. CDR3 length: 19 amino acids. Germline trimming cut 0 bases from V and 3 bases from J; bases unmatched to any gene: 12. CDR1 and CDR2 from the germline V gene are SGHDN and FVKESK. The CDR3 DNA reads as TGTGCCAGCAGCCAAGATGTCGGGGCTAGCGGGGAAATCTACAATGAGCAGTTCTTC. As protein: CASSQDVGASGEIYNEQFF.

V gene TRBV4-3 combines with J gene TRBJ1-3, with D possibly being TRBD1 (5 bases). Germline V gives CDR1 LGHNA, CDR2 YSLEER. The CDR3 is made up of 15 amino acids. V was shortened by 4 bases and J by 4 bases, with 14 bases between the two germline ends. CDR3 region: CASSRGVGSGNTIYF. CDR3 in DNA: TGCGCCAGCAGCCGGGGGGTCGGTTCCGGAAACACCATATATTTT.

This clone was recorded a few times. This chain uses TRBV20-1 with TRBJ2-5, with unresolved D. Trimming removed 3 bases from V and 3 bases from J, with 14 bases in between. CDR1 is DFQATT, CDR2 SNEGSKA, per germline (reference sequence). This CDR3 contains 14 residues. CDR3 sequence (DNA): TGCAGTGCTAGTAATGGTGTAGAGGAAGAGACCCAGTACTTC. Its protein is CSASNGVEEETQYF.

This chain joins TRBV6-5 and TRBJ1-2; 8 bases align to TRBD1. CDR1 is MNHEY, CDR2 SVGAGI, per germline. Trimming at V came to 5 bases and at J to 5 bases, leaving 10 bases not matched to a gene. There are 15 residues in the CDR3. CDR3 amino acids: CASSLRTGPKYGYTF. CDR3 DNA: TGTGCCAGCAGTCTCAGGACAGGGCCGAAATATGGCTACACCTTC.

This clone turned up a few times. This chain links TRBV7-9 with TRBJ1-1; D remains ambiguous. V lost 5 bases to trimming and J lost 3 bases, with 10 bases between them. This CDR3 has 13 amino acids. Germline CDR1 SEHNR, CDR2 FQNEAQ (reference sequence). Here the CDR3 DNA reads TGTGCCAGCAGCCCGACATTTCACACTGAAGCTTTCTTT. This encodes CASSPTFHTEAFF.